These 30 T cell receptor beta chains were sequenced from one sample in a study of PD-1 blockade in classical Hodgkin lymphoma. Profiled with immunoSEQ multiplex PCR; TCRdb holds only in-frame clones, not every one. The sample shows roughly 21,000 clones, around 85% of them seen only once. Time point here: cycle 4 day 1 (C4D1), after 5 to 7 weeks of nivolumab. Each patient relapsed following autologous stem cell transplantation, and prior brentuximab vedotin exposure differed. Sequences were derived from peripheral blood mononuclear cells (PBMCs), sampled before the fourth cycle of nivolumab. These receptors were collected from a human donor with classical Hodgkin lymphoma.

This clone was detected only once. The genes are TRBV2 and TRBJ2-5, with 11 bases aligning to TRBD1. The germline V gene has CDR1 SNHLY and CDR2 FYNNEI. J was trimmed by 4 bases and V by 5 bases; bases with no gene match: 6. The CDR3 is 15 amino acids. In DNA, the CDR3 is TGTGCCAGCAGTCCCGGACAGGGGGCACCAGAGACCCAGTACTTC. Translation: CASSPGQGAPETQYF.

This chain links TRBV29-1 with TRBJ2-7; D may be TRBD1 (5 bases). Trimming stripped 4 bases from V and 4 bases from J, with 14 bases between. This CDR3 region has 13 residues. Germline V gives CDR1 SQVTM, CDR2 ANQGSEA. The CDR3 nucleotides are TGCAGCGTTGTAGGGCAGGGTGGGTACGAGCAGTACTTC. This gives the protein CSVVGQGGYEQYF.

As DNA, the CDR3 is TGTGCCAGCAGCTTACCCTTCTACAGGGGGCAAAGGAGCAGACGCTACACCTTC. Translating gives CASSLPFYRGQRSRRYTF. V is TRBV7-8 and J is TRBJ1-2, with 9 bases fitting TRBD1. Germline trimming cut 2 bases from V and 9 bases from J; bases unmatched to any gene: 19. The CDR3 covers 18 residues. The germline V gene has CDR1 SGHVS and CDR2 FQNEAQ.

Regarding this clone: Other DNA sequences in this specimen translate into the identical CDR3. The chain has TRBV6-5 and TRBJ2-3, with 8 positions matching TRBD1. Germline CDR1 reads MNHEY; CDR2 reads SVGAGI. V lost 6 bases, J lost 0 bases, and 5 bases stayed unmatched. This CDR3 spans 15 amino acids. The DNA for the CDR3 is TGTGCCAGCAGCCACCGGGACAGGAGCACAGATACGCAGTATTTT. It yields the protein CASSHRDRSTDTQYF.

V usage is TRBV5-1 and J usage is TRBJ2-1; 10 bases map to TRBD1. Germline assignment: CDR1 SGHRS and CDR2 YFSETQ. The CDR3 extends over 15 amino acids. J was trimmed by 3 bases and V by 6 bases; bases with no gene match: 6. CDR3 sequence (DNA): TGCGCCAGCAACAGACAGGGGGCTCACTACAATGAGCAGTTCTTC. This sequence encodes CASNRQGAHYNEQFF.

The genes are TRBV10-3 and TRBJ1-5; the D gene is possibly TRBD1 (5 bases). Germline CDR1 ENHRY, CDR2 SYGVKD. The CDR3 has 15 amino acids. V was trimmed by 10 bases and J by 1 base, leaving 17 bases between them. The CDR3 sequence is CATLRAEGSNQPQHF. The CDR3 nucleotides read TGTGCCACCCTTAGGGCAGAGGGGAGCAATCAGCCCCAGCATTTT.

The chain employs TRBV29-1 and TRBJ2-5; D gene ambiguous. Trimming pared 0 bases from V and 2 bases from J, leaving 10 bases between. CDR3 length: 14 residues. The germline CDR1 and CDR2 sequences are SQVTM and ANQGSEA. CDR3 residues: CSVEDWMGQETQYF. For the CDR3, the DNA is TGCAGCGTTGAAGATTGGATGGGACAAGAGACCCAGTACTTC. Drawing the rest from reference TRBV29-1 and TRBJ2-5, the complete variable domain is SAVISQKPSRDICQRGTSLTIQCQVDSQVTMMFWYRQQPGQSLTLIATANQGSEATYESGFVIDKFPISRPNLTFSTLTVSNMSPEDSSIYLCSVEDWMGQETQYFGPGTRLLVL.

The chain is built from TRBV7-6 and TRBJ2-7, with TRBD1 matching over 11 bases. V shed 5 bases and J 4 bases; nucleotides not matched to a gene: 4. CDR1 is SGHVS, CDR2 FNYEAQ, per germline. There are 14 residues in the CDR3. Here the CDR3 DNA reads TGTGCCAGCAGCATCGGGACAGGGGGGTACGAGCAGTACTTC. Translated, it gives CASSIGTGGYEQYF.

CDR3 sequence: CASSQEQAAYGQETQYF. The CDR3 DNA reads as TGCGCCAGCAGCCAAGAACAGGCAGCCTACGGCCAAGAGACCCAGTACTTC. The chain carries TRBV4-3 and TRBJ2-5, with D possibly being TRBD1 (5 bases). Trimming took off 0 bases at V and 1 base at J, with 15 bases between the two ends. This CDR3 spans 17 amino acids. Germline-derived CDR1 and CDR2 are LGHNA and YSLEER.

The V call is TRBV28, the J call TRBJ1-2; a weak D match, TRBD1 (5 bases). The germline gives CDR1 MDHEN, CDR2 SYDVKM. The CDR3 is 14 amino acids. Trimming pared 3 bases from V and 6 bases from J, leaving 14 bases between. CDR3 sequence reads: CASSLAGSMDGYTF. The DNA for the CDR3 is TGTGCCAGCAGTTTGGCAGGGTCGATGGATGGCTACACCTTC.

This clone was counted a single time. The rearrangement joins TRBV9 to TRBJ1-3; 8 nucleotides match TRBD1. This CDR3 has 14 residues. The germline V gene encodes CDR1 SGDLS and CDR2 YYNGEE. J was trimmed by 8 bases and V by 2 bases; bases with no gene match: 6. CDR3 coding DNA: TGTGCCAGCAGCGTTGCAGGGGGCGCGGACACCATATATTTT. Its translation: CASSVAGGADTIYF.

The chain combines TRBV6-5 with TRBJ2-5, with 8 nucleotides matching TRBD1. Germline V gene sequence: CDR1 MNHEY, CDR2 SVGAGI. The V and J ends lost 6 bases and 10 bases, in that order; junction bases with no gene match: 7. The CDR3 consists of 12 residues. In nucleotides, the CDR3 is TGTGCCAGCAGCAACGACAGGGGCAGCCAGTACTTC. It encodes CASSNDRGSQYF.

The chain carries TRBV19 and TRBJ2-3, with D uncertain. V was cut by 6 bases and J by 2 bases, with 12 bases left in between. Looked up from germline, CDR1 is LNHDA and CDR2 is SQIVND (reference sequence). The CDR3 has 14 amino acids. DNA of the CDR3: TGTGCCAGTAGCGCAGAGCCGCACACAGATACGCAGTATTTT. This translates into CASSAEPHTDTQYF. Complete variable domain (other parts from reference TRBV19 and TRBJ2-3): DGGITQSPKYLFRKEGQNVTLSCEQNLNHDAMYWYRQDPGQGLRLIYYSQIVNDFQKGDIAEGYSVSREKKESFPLTVTSAQKNPTAFYLCASSAEPHTDTQYFGPGTRLTVL.

The chain links TRBV7-2 to TRBJ1-1; D not resolved. V gave up 6 bases and J gave up 11 bases, with 16 bases separating them. CDR1 and CDR2 (germline): SGHTA, FQGNSA. The CDR3 has 12 residues. The CDR3 nucleotides read TGTGCCAGCAGAATAGCGGCGGGGAGGGCTTTCTTT. Amino acids: CASRIAAGRAFF.

The chain has TRBV7-6 and TRBJ2-1; TRBD2 agrees at 12 bases. After removal of 1 base from V and 6 bases from J, the junction contained 1 base not matched to a gene. The CDR3 contains 15 residues. Germline loops: CDR1 SGHVS, CDR2 FNYEAQ. The CDR3 region is CASSLETSGSNEQFF. The CDR3 DNA sequence: TGTGCCAGCAGCTTAGAGACTAGCGGGAGCAATGAGCAGTTCTTC.

The chain has TRBV14 and TRBJ1-3, with D uncertain. Germline assignment: CDR1 SGHDN and CDR2 FVKESK. This CDR3 contains 13 residues. V was clipped by 1 base and J by 7 bases, with 8 bases between them. The CDR3 nucleotides read TGTGCCAGCAGCCAAGTTAGTCGGAACACCATATATTTT. Translated: CASSQVSRNTIYF. The whole variable domain, filled in from reference TRBV14 and TRBJ1-3, reads EAGVTQFPSHSVIEKGQTVTLRCDPISGHDNLYWYRRVMGKEIKFLLHFVKESKQDESGMPNNRFLAERTGGTYSTLKVQPAELEDSGVYFCASSQVSRNTIYFGEGSWLTVV.

In DNA form, the CDR3 reads TGTGCCAGCAGTTTCGGACAGGGTGCTCAGCCCCAGCATTTT. It translates to CASSFGQGAQPQHF. The chain joins TRBV27 to TRBJ1-5, with 8 nucleotides matching TRBD1. Trimming removed 3 bases from V and 6 bases from J; junction bases left unmatched: 4. The CDR3 sequence is 14 residues long. CDR1 and CDR2 (germline): MNHEY, SMNVEV (reference sequence).

This clone has a single count. The CDR3 sequence is CASSRVAGVTDTQYF. As DNA, the CDR3 is TGTGCCAGCAGCAGAGTAGCGGGAGTGACAGATACGCAGTATTTT. This chain links TRBV5-4 with TRBJ2-3; 9 nucleotides line up with TRBD2. Germline CDR1 reads SGHNT; CDR2 reads YYREEE (reference sequence). Trimming took 4 bases from V and 3 from J; bases not matched to a gene: 6. This CDR3 has 15 residues.

The V and J genes are TRBV6-4 and TRBJ2-1; D may be TRBD2 (7 bases). CDR1 is MRHNA and CDR2 is SNTAGT in the germline V gene. This CDR3 region has 14 residues. V dropped 1 base and J dropped 7 bases, with 11 bases sitting between them. The CDR3: CASSDLAGANEQFF. The CDR3 DNA reads TGTGCCAGCAGTGACTTGGCGGGGGCAAATGAGCAGTTCTTC.

This chain links TRBV7-8 with TRBJ2-7, with a tentative D call TRBD1 (6 bases). V lost 5 bases to trimming and J lost 1 base, with 15 bases between them. Germline lookup yields CDR1 SGHVS and CDR2 FQNEAQ. The CDR3 extends over 15 amino acids. The CDR3: CASSPSEQGSYEQYF. The CDR3 bases are TGTGCCAGCAGCCCCTCCGAACAGGGATCCTACGAGCAGTACTTC.

Concerning this clone itself: At one end the junction does not follow the germline gene, possibly because of a read error. This chain uses TRBV7-9 with TRBJ1-2; a weak D match, TRBD1 (5 bases). CDR3 length: 10 amino acids. Germline V gives CDR1 SEHNR, CDR2 FQNEAQ (reference sequence). The CDR3 here is CASSGGELSF. The CDR3 nucleotides are TGTGCCAGCAGCGGAGGGGAGCTATCCTTC.

The rearrangement uses TRBV28 and TRBJ1-2; D gene unclear. Per germline, CDR1 MDHEN and CDR2 SYDVKM. This CDR3 is 10 amino acids long. Trimming pared 6 bases from V and 6 bases from J, leaving 5 bases between. CDR3 region: CASSSNGYTF. CDR3 nucleotide sequence: TGTGCCAGCAGCTCCAATGGCTACACCTTC.

CDR3 sequence (DNA): TGTGCCAGCAGTACGCGGACGGAGGCCTCACCCCTCCACTTT. Protein product: CASSTRTEASPLHF. The rearrangement links TRBV6-5 to TRBJ1-6; unclear D gene. Per germline, CDR1 MNHEY and CDR2 SVGAGI. V gave up 5 bases and J gave up 10 bases, with 15 bases separating them. The CDR3 covers 14 residues.

The chain couples TRBV18 to TRBJ2-5, with unresolved D. CDR3 length: 17 residues. The germline V and J ends were trimmed by 1 base and 2 bases, with 17 bases remaining between them. Germline assignment: CDR1 KGHSH and CDR2 LQKENI. CDR3 sequence (DNA): TGTGCCAGCTCACCACAAGGCAGGCGAACATCGCAAGAGACCCAGTACTTC. Translating it yields CASSPQGRRTSQETQYF.

This chain links TRBV27 with TRBJ2-7; D is possibly TRBD1 (8 bases). In germline, CDR1 is MNHEY, CDR2 SMNVEV (reference sequence). This CDR3 is 14 amino acids long. The V and J ends lost 5 bases and 2 bases respectively, with 13 bases between them. The DNA for the CDR3 is TGTGCCAGCAGTAGACAGGGGACTACCTACGAGCAGTACTTC. Its protein is CASSRQGTTYEQYF.

The chain couples TRBV28 to TRBJ2-2; D not resolved. Deletions cut 1 base from V and 2 bases from J, with 20 bases between. The CDR3 sequence is 19 residues long. CDR1 MDHEN and CDR2 SYDVKM come from the germline V gene. The CDR3 loop reads CASSLYFPHPVGNTGELFF. CDR3 in DNA: TGTGCCAGCAGTTTATATTTTCCTCATCCCGTCGGAAACACCGGGGAGCTGTTTTTT.

The chain employs TRBV7-2 and TRBJ2-1, with 10 bases that match TRBD2. Germline CDR1 and CDR2: SGHTA and FQGNSA. V trimming: 0 bases; J trimming: 5 bases; junction bases outside the gene matches: 4. The CDR3 has 16 amino acids. The CDR3 protein is CASSLASGLADNEQFF. DNA for the CDR3: TGTGCCAGCAGCTTAGCCTCCGGACTAGCGGACAATGAGCAGTTCTTC.

J is TRBJ2-3 and V is TRBV7-2, with 10 bases matching TRBD2. The trim removed 5 bases at V and 1 base at J, leaving 6 bases unmatched. In germline, CDR1 is SGHTA, CDR2 FQGNSA. This CDR3 contains 16 residues. The CDR3 sequence: CASSARAGGGTDTQYF. CDR3 DNA sequence: TGTGCCAGCAGCGCGAGAGCGGGAGGGGGCACAGATACGCAGTATTTT. The entire variable domain, with the rest obtained from reference TRBV7-2 and TRBJ2-3, is as follows: GAGVSQSPSNKVTEKGKDVELRCDPISGHTALYWYRQSLGQGLEFLIYFQGNSAPDKSGLPSDRFSAERTGGSVSTLTIQRTQQEDSAVYLCASSARAGGGTDTQYFGPGTRLTVL.

The chain employs TRBV4-2 and TRBJ1-4, with TRBD1 as a possible D gene (6 bases). The V and J ends lost 0 bases and 11 bases respectively, with 16 bases between them. CDR1 and CDR2 (germline): LGHNA, YNFKEQ. This CDR3 is built from 15 residues. The CDR3 bases are TGTGCCAGCAGCCAAGATGGGGCAGGGGCTGGGAAACTGTTTTTT. Its protein is CASSQDGAGAGKLFF.

The CDR3 here is CAWSVGWSNQPQHF. DNA of the CDR3: TGTGCCTGGAGTGTTGGCTGGAGCAATCAGCCCCAGCATTTT. The chain is built from TRBV30 and TRBJ1-5; D call uncertain. Germline V lookup: CDR1 GTSNPN, CDR2 SVGIG (reference sequence). Between the trimmed V and J ends, which lost 0 bases and 1 base, there was a span of 7 bases. This CDR3 spans 14 amino acids.